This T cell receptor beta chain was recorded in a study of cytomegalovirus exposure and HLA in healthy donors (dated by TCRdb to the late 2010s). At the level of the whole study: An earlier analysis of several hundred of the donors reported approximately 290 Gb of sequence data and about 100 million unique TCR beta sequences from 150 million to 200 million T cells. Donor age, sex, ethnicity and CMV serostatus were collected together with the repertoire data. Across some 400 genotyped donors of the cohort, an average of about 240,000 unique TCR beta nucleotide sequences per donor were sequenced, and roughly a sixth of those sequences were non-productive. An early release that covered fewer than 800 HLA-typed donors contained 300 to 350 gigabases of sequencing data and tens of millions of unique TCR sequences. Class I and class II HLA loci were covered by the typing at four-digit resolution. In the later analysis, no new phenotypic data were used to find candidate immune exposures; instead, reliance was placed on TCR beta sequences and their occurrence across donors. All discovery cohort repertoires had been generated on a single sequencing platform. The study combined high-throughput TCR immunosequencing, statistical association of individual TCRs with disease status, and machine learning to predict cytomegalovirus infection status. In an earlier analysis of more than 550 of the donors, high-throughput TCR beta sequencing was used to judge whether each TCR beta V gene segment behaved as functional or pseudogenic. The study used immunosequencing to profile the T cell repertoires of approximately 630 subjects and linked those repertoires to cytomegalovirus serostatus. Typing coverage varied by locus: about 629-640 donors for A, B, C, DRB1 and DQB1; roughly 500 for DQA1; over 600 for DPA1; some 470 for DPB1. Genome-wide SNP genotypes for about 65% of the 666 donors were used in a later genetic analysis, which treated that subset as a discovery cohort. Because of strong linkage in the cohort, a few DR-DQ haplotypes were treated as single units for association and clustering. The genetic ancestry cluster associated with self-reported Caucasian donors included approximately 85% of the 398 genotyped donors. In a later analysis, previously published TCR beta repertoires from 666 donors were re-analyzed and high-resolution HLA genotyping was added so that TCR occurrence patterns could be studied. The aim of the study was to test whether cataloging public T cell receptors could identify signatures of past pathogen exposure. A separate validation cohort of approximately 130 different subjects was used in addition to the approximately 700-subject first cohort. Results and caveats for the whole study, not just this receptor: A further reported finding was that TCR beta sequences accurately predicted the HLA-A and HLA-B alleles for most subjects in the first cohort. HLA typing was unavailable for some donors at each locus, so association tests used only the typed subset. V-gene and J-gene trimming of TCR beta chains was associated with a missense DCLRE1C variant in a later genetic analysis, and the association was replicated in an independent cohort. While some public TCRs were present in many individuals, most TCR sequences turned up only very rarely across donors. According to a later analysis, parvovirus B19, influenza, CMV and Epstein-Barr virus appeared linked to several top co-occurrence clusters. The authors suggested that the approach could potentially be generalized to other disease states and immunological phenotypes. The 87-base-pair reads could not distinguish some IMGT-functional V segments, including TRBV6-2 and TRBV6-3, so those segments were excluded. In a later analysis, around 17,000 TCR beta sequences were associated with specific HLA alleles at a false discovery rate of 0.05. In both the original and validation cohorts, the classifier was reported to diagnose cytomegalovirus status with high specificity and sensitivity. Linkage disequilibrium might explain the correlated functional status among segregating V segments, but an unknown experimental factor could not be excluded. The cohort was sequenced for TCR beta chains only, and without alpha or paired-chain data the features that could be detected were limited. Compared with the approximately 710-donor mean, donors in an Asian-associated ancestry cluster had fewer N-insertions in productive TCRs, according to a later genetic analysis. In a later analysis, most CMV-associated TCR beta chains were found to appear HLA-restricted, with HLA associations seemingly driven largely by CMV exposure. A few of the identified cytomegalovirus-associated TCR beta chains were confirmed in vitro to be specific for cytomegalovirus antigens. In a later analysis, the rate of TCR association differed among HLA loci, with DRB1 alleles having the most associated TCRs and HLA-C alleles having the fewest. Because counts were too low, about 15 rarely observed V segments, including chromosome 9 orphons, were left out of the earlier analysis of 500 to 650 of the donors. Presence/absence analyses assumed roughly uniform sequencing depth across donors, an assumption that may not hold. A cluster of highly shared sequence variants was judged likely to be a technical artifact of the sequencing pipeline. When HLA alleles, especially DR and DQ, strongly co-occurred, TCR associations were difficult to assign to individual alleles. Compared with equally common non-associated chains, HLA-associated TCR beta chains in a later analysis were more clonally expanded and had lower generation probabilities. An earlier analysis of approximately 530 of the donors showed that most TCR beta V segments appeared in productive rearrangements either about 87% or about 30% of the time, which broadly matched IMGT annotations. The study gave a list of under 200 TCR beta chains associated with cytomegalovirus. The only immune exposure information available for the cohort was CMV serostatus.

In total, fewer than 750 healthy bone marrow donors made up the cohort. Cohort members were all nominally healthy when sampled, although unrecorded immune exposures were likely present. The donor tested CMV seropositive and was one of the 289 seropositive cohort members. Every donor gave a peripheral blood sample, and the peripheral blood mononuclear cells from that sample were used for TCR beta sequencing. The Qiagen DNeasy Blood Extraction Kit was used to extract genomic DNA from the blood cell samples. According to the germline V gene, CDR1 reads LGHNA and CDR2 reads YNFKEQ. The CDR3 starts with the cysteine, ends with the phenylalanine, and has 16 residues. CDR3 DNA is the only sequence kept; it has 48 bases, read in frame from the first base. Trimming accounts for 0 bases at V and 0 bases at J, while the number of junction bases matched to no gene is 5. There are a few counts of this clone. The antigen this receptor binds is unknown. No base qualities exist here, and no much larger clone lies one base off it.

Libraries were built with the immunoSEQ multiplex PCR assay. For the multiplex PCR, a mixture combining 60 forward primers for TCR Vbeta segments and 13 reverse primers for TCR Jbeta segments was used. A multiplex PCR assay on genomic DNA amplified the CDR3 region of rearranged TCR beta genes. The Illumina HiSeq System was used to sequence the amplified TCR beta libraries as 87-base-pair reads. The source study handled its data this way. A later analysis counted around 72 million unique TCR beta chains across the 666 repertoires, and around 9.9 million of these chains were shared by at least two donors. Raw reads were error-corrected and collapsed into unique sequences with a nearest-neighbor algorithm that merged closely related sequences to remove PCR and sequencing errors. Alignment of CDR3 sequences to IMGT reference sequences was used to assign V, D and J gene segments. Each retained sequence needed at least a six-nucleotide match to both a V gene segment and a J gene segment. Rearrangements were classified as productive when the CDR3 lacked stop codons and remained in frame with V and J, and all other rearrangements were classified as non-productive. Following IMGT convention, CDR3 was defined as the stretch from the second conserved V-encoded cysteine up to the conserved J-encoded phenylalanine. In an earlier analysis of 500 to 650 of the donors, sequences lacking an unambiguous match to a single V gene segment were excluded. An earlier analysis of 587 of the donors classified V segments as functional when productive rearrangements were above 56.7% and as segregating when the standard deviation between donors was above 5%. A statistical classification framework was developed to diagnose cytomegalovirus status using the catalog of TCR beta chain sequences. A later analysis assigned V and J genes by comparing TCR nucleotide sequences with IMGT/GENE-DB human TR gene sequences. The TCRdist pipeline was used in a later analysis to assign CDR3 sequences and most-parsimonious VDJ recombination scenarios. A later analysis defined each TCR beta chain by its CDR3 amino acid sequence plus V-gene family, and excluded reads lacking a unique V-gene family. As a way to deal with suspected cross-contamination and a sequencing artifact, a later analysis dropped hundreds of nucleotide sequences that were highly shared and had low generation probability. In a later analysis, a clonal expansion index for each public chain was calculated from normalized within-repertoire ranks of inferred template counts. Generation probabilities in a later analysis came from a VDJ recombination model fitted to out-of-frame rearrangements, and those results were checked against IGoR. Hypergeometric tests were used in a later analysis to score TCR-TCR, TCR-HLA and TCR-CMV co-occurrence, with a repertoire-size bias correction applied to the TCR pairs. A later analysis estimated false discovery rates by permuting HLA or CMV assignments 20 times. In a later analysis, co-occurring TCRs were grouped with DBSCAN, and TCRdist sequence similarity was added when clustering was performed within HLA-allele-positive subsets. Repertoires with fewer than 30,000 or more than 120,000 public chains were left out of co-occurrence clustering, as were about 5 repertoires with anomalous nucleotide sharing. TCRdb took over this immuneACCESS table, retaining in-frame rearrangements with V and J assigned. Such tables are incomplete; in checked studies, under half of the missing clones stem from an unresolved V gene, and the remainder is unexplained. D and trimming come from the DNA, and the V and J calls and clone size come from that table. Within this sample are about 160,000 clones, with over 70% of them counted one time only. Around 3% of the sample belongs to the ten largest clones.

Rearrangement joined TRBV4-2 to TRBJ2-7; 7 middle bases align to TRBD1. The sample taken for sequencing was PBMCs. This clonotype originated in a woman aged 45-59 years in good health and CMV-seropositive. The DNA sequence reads TGTGCCAGCAGCCAAGATGAGGGGGCCCTCTCCTACGAGCAGTACTTC. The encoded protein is CASSQDEGALSYEQYF.